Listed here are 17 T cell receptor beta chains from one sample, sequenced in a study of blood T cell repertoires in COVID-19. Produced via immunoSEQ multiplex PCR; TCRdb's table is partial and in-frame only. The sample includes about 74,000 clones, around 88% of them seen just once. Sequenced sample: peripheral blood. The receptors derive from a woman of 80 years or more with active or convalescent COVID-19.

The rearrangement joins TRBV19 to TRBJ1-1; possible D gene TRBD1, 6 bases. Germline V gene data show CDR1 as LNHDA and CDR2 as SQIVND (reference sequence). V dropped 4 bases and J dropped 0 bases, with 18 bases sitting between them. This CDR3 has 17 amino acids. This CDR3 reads CASSSRGRIDMNTEAFF. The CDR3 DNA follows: TGTGCCAGTAGTAGCAGGGGCCGCATTGATATGAACACTGAAGCTTTCTTT.

In DNA form, the CDR3 reads TGTGCCAGCAGCCAGGGGACAGGGGTGGATACGCAGTATTTT. Translation: CASSQGTGVDTQYF. J is TRBJ2-3 and V is TRBV3-1 (or the pseudogene TRBV3-2), with TRBD1 matching over 10 bases. This CDR3 has 14 residues. Germline lookup yields CDR1 LGHDT and CDR2 YNNKEL (reference sequence). Trimming took 3 bases from V and 6 from J; bases not matched to a gene: 3.

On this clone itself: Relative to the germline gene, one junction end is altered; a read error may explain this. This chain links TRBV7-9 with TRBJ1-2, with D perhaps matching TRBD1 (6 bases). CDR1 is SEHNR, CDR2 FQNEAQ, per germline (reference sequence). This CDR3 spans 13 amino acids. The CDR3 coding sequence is TGTGCCAGCAGCCTAGCGGGGGCCGATGGCTACACCTTC. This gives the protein CASSLAGADGYTF.

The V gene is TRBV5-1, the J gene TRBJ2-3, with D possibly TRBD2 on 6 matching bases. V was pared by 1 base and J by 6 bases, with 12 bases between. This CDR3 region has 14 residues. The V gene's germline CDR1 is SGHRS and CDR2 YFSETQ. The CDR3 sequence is CASSLPGVGDTQYF. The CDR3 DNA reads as TGCGCCAGCAGCTTGCCGGGGGTCGGGGATACGCAGTATTTT. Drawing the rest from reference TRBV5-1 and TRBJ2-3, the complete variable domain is KAGVTQTPRYLIKTRGQQVTLSCSPISGHRSVSWYQQTPGQGLQFLFEYFSETQRNKGNFPGRFSGRQFSNSRSEMNVSTLELGDSALYLCASSLPGVGDTQYFGPGTRLTVL.

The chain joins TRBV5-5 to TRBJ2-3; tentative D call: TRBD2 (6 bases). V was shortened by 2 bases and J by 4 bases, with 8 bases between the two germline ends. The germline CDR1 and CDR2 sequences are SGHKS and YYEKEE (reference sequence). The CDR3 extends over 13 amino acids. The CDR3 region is CASSFPGADTQYF. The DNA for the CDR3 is TGTGCCAGCAGCTTTCCGGGGGCAGATACGCAGTATTTT.

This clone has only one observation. Written as DNA, the CDR3 is TGTGCCAGCAGTTCGGCAGGGTCTGGGGCCAACGTCCTGACTTTC. It translates to CASSSAGSGANVLTF. V is TRBV27 and J is TRBJ2-6; D perhaps matches TRBD1 (5 bases). Trimming took off 4 bases at V and 1 base at J, with 8 bases between the two ends. The V gene's germline CDR1 is MNHEY and CDR2 SMNVEV (reference sequence). This CDR3 has 15 residues.

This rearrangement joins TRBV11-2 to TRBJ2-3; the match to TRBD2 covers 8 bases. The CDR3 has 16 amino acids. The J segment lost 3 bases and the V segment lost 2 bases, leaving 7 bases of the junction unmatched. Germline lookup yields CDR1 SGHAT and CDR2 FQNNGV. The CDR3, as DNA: TGTGCCAGCAGCTTATTTCGGGCTAGCGGGACAGATACGCAGTATTTT. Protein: CASSLFRASGTDTQYF.

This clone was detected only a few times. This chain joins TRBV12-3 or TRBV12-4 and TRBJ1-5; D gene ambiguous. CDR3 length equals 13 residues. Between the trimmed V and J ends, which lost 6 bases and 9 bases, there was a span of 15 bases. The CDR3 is CASSPTRVGPQHF. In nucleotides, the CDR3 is TGTGCCAGCAGCCCCACCCGGGTCGGGCCCCAGCATTTT.

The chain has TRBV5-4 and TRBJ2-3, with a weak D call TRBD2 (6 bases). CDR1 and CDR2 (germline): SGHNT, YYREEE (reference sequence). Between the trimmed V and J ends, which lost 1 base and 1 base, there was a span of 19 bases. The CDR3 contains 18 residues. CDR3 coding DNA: TGTGCCAGCAGCTTGATGGGGGAGGCTAGGGGTGGCACAGATACGCAGTATTTT. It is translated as CASSLMGEARGGTDTQYF.

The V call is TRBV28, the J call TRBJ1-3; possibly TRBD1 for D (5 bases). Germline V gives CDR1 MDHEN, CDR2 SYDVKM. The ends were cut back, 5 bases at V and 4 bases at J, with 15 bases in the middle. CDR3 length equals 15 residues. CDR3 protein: CASSKGGTGGNTIYF. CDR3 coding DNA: TGTGCCAGCAGTAAGGGAGGGACGGGGGGAAACACCATATATTTT.

The CDR3 loop reads CASSLTGQEYNEQFF. The CDR3 nucleotides read TGCGCCAGCAGCTTAACGGGACAGGAATACAATGAGCAGTTCTTC. The V gene is TRBV5-1, the J gene TRBJ2-1; TRBD1 matches 8 bases. V shed 2 bases, J shed 4 bases, and the junction held 5 bases outside the gene matches. Germline V gene sequence: CDR1 SGHRS, CDR2 YFSETQ. The CDR3 runs to 15 residues.

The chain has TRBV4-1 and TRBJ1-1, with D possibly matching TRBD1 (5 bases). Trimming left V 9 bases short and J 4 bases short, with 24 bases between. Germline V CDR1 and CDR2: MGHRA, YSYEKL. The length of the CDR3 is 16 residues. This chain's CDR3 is CASEPIHPGVGTEAFF. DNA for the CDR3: TGCGCCAGTGAACCAATTCATCCGGGGGTTGGCACTGAAGCTTTCTTT.

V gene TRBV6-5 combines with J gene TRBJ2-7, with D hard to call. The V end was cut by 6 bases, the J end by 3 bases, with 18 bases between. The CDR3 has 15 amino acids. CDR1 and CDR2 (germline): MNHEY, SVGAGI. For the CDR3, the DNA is TGTGCCAGCAGGACCGTGGTGGGTAGCCTCTACGAGCAGTACTTC. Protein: CASRTVVGSLYEQYF.

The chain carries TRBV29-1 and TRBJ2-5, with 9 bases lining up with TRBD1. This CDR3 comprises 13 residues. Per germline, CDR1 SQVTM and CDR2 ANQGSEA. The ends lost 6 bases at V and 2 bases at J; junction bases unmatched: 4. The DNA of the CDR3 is TGCAGCGTAACCGGGACAGGGCAAGAGACCCAGTACTTC. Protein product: CSVTGTGQETQYF.

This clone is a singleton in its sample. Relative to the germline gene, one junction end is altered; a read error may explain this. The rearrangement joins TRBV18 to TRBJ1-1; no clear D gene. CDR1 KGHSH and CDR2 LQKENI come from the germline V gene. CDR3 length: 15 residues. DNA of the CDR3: TGTGCCAGCTCCCCACGGGCGCCCTCGAACACTGAAGCTTTCTTT. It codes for CASSPRAPSNTEAFF.

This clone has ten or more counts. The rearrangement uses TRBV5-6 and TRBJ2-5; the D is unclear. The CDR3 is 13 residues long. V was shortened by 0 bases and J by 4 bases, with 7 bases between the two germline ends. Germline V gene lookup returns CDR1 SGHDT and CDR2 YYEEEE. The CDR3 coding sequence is TGTGCCAGCAGCTTGGGAGCAGGAGAGACCCAGTACTTC. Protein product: CASSLGAGETQYF.

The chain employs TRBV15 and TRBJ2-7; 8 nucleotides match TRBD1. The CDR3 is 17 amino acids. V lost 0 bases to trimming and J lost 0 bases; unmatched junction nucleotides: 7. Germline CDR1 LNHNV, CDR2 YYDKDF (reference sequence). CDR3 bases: TGTGCCACCAGCAGAGATTCGACAGGGGTCAGCTCCTACGAGCAGTACTTC. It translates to CATSRDSTGVSSYEQYF.